What follows are 29 T cell receptor beta chains derived from one specimen sequenced in a study of blood T cell repertoires in COVID-19. Here immunoSEQ multiplex PCR was the method, and the copy in TCRdb shows in-frame clones only, minus some. The repertoire holds about 40,000 clones, over 75% seen once, with under 45% in the top ten. The material sequenced was peripheral blood. These receptors were taken from a human donor in a cohort sampled during active or convalescent COVID-19. The donor label of this sample is uncertain.

The V gene is TRBV4-2, the J gene TRBJ1-6; D gene uncertain. CDR3 size: 15 residues. Germline loops: CDR1 LGHNA, CDR2 YNFKEQ. Trimming removed 0 bases at V and 6 bases at J, with 9 bases between. CDR3 region: CASSQDARANSPLHF. CDR3 coding DNA: TGTGCCAGCAGCCAAGACGCCCGCGCTAATTCACCCCTCCACTTT.

J is TRBJ2-1 and V is TRBV6-5; unclear D gene. Germline CDR1 and CDR2: MNHEY and SVGAGI. V lost 4 bases and J lost 3, with 10 bases in between. The CDR3 loop spans 14 amino acids. The chain's CDR3 is CASSSPRFYNEQFF. The CDR3 bases are TGTGCCAGCAGTTCACCTAGATTCTACAATGAGCAGTTCTTC.

This chain uses TRBV6-5 with TRBJ1-1, with D maybe TRBD1 (5 bases). The ends were cut back, 0 bases at V and 10 bases at J, with 12 bases in the middle. This CDR3 is built from 13 residues. CDR1 is MNHEY, CDR2 SVGAGI, per germline. CDR3 region: CASSYSADTGAFF. DNA for the CDR3: TGTGCCAGCAGTTACTCCGCGGACACGGGAGCTTTCTTT.

CDR3 sequence: CATRGGQLNTEAFF. The CDR3, as DNA: TGTGCCACCAGAGGGGGACAGCTCAACACTGAAGCTTTCTTT. J is TRBJ1-1 and V is TRBV24-1; 7 bases align to TRBD1. This CDR3 spans 14 amino acids. Germline V gene sequence: CDR1 KGHDR, CDR2 SFDVKD. V shed 7 bases and J 2 bases; nucleotides not matched to a gene: 6.

The chain employs TRBV9 and TRBJ2-1; 12 bases agree with TRBD2. The CDR3 runs to 16 residues. Germline lookup yields CDR1 SGDLS and CDR2 YYNGEE. The V and J ends lost 4 bases and 9 bases, in that order; junction bases with no gene match: 11. CDR3 loop: CASSPIMTSGSSEQFF. The CDR3 DNA reads TGTGCCAGCAGCCCGATTATGACTAGCGGGAGTTCTGAGCAGTTCTTC.

The chain joins TRBV3-1 (or the pseudogene TRBV3-2) to TRBJ2-7, with 10 bases fitting TRBD2. The CDR3 is 15 amino acids. Trimming at V came to 3 bases and at J to 3 bases, leaving 5 bases not matched to a gene. Germline V lookup: CDR1 LGHDT, CDR2 YNNKEL (reference sequence). CDR3: CASSQLAGEGYEQYF. For the CDR3, the DNA is TGTGCCAGCAGCCAGCTAGCGGGAGAAGGCTACGAGCAGTACTTC.

The gene calls are TRBV6-5 and TRBJ1-1, with D perhaps matching TRBD1 (6 bases). The V and J ends lost 6 bases and 5 bases respectively, with 16 bases between them. Germline V gene data show CDR1 as MNHEY and CDR2 as SVGAGI. This CDR3 spans 14 amino acids. The DNA of the CDR3 is TGTGCCAGCAGAGGTAGGGGGGGTGGGACTGAAGCTTTCTTT. It codes for CASRGRGGGTEAFF.

The V and J genes are TRBV5-1 and TRBJ1-2; D not resolved. This CDR3 spans 13 amino acids. V dropped 5 bases and J dropped 1 base, with 9 bases sitting between them. Germline V gives CDR1 SGHRS, CDR2 YFSETQ. CDR3: CASRIAYNYGYTF. The CDR3 bases are TGCGCCAGCAGGATAGCTTATAACTATGGCTACACCTTC. The whole variable domain, filled in from reference TRBV5-1 and TRBJ1-2, reads KAGVTQTPRYLIKTRGQQVTLSCSPISGHRSVSWYQQTPGQGLQFLFEYFSETQRNKGNFPGRFSGRQFSNSRSEMNVSTLELGDSALYLCASRIAYNYGYTFGSGTRLTVV.

This clone was recorded a few times. The CDR3: CASSSPDRVKNIQYF. The CDR3 bases are TGTGCCAGCAGCTCACCTGACAGGGTCAAAAACATTCAGTACTTC. The chain employs TRBV7-2 and TRBJ2-4; TRBD1 agrees at 7 bases. The CDR3 runs to 15 residues. The V and J ends lost 4 bases and 3 bases, in that order; junction bases with no gene match: 6. Germline loops: CDR1 SGHTA, CDR2 FQGNSA.

The rearrangement uses TRBV18 and TRBJ2-3; possible D gene TRBD1, 6 bases. Looked up from germline, CDR1 is KGHSH and CDR2 is LQKENI. The V end was cut by 5 bases, the J end by 7 bases, with 7 bases between. The CDR3 totals 11 residues. The CDR3 is CASSGTHTQYF. The CDR3 coding sequence is TGTGCCAGCTCAGGGACACATACGCAGTATTTT.

This clone was seen only once. This chain links TRBV7-2 with TRBJ2-2; 9 bases fit TRBD1. This CDR3 spans 16 amino acids. CDR1 is SGHTA and CDR2 is FQGNSA in the germline V gene. J lost 2 bases, V lost 5 bases, and 6 bases had no gene match. The CDR3 DNA sequence: TGTGCCAGCAGCCTAGGGGGACAGGGAAACACCGGGGAGCTGTTTTTT. It codes for CASSLGGQGNTGELFF. The full variable domain, its missing parts supplied by reference TRBV7-2 and TRBJ2-2, is GAGVSQSPSNKVTEKGKDVELRCDPISGHTALYWYRQSLGQGLEFLIYFQGNSAPDKSGLPSDRFSAERTGGSVSTLTIQRTQQEDSAVYLCASSLGGQGNTGELFFGEGSRLTVL.

This clone was seen only a few times. CDR3 DNA: TGTGCCAGCGAAAAGGGAGCGGGATCTGGTACAGATACGCAGTATTTT. Translated, it gives CASEKGAGSGTDTQYF. The chain is built from TRBV21-1 and TRBJ2-3; the table's D gene call, TRBD2, was not cross checked with the DNA. TRBV21-1 is listed as a pseudogene. The CDR3 is made up of 16 amino acids.

This rearrangement joins TRBV19 to TRBJ2-5; possibly TRBD2 for D (5 bases). The CDR3 runs to 12 residues. V dropped 8 bases and J dropped 5 bases, with 12 bases sitting between them. Germline CDR1 LNHDA, CDR2 SQIVND (reference sequence). The CDR3 spells CASSASRETQYF. The CDR3 nucleotides read TGTGCCAGTTCGGCTAGCAGGGAGACCCAGTACTTC.

The gene calls are TRBV10-3 and TRBJ1-2; D ambiguous. This CDR3 is built from 13 residues. Trimming cost V 3 bases and J 2 bases, with 7 bases left between them. Germline V gene sequence: CDR1 ENHRY, CDR2 SYGVKD. CDR3 sequence reads: CAISDPPNYGYTF. For the CDR3, the DNA is TGTGCCATCAGTGACCCTCCCAACTATGGCTACACCTTC.

This clone was found once. The rearrangement uses TRBV6-4 and TRBJ2-1; 13 bases agree with TRBD2. Per the germline V gene, CDR1 is MRHNA and CDR2 is SNTAGT. The V segment lost 6 bases and the J segment 9 bases; nucleotides outside the gene matches: 8. The CDR3 totals 15 residues. Written as DNA, the CDR3 is TGTGCCAGCAGCACACTAGCGGGAGGGCCCGGTGAGCAGTTCTTC. Its translation: CASSTLAGGPGEQFF.

The chain links TRBV4-2 to TRBJ2-1; tentative D call: TRBD2 (6 bases). CDR3 length: 14 amino acids. CDR1 is LGHNA and CDR2 is YNFKEQ in the germline V gene. V was cut by 0 bases and J by 7 bases, with 10 bases left in between. CDR3 sequence (DNA): TGTGCCAGCAGCCAAGATCTGGGGAGGAATGAGCAGTTCTTC. This gives the protein CASSQDLGRNEQFF.

This clone was seen once. The CDR3 coding sequence is TGTGCCAGCAGCTTGTCGTACGGGACTGGTTCTGGAAAACTGTTTTTT. Protein product: CASSLSYGTGSGKLFF. The rearrangement uses TRBV5-5 and TRBJ1-4; a weak D match, TRBD1 (5 bases). Germline CDR1 reads SGHKS; CDR2 reads YYEKEE (reference sequence). V was pared by 1 base and J by 10 bases, with 20 bases between. This CDR3 contains 16 residues. Drawing the rest from reference TRBV5-5 and TRBJ1-4, the complete variable domain is DAGVTQSPTHLIKTRGQQVTLRCSPISGHKSVSWYQQVLGQGPQFIFQYYEKEERGRGNFPDRFSARQFPNYSSELNVNALLLGDSALYLCASSLSYGTGSGKLFFGSGTQLSVL.

V gene TRBV7-8 combines with J gene TRBJ1-1, with a tentative D call TRBD1 (5 bases). Trimming removed 1 base from V and 5 bases from J, with 8 bases in between. Germline V gene data show CDR1 as SGHVS and CDR2 as FQNEAQ. The CDR3 runs to 13 residues. The CDR3 is CASSLGGGTEAFF. In DNA, the CDR3 is TGTGCCAGCAGCTTAGGGGGGGGAACTGAAGCTTTCTTT.

The chain recombines TRBV4-2 with TRBJ1-5; D gene uncertain. This CDR3 has 15 amino acids. The germline CDR1 and CDR2 sequences are LGHNA and YNFKEQ. The V gene lost 0 bases and the J gene lost 7 bases, with 13 bases spanning the gap. The CDR3 DNA sequence: TGTGCCAGCAGCCAAGACGGTGCTATGGAGCAGCCCCAGCATTTT. Translated, it gives CASSQDGAMEQPQHF.

This chain links TRBV11-1 with TRBJ2-7, with 7 nucleotides matching TRBD1. V lost 5 bases to trimming and J lost 3 bases; unmatched junction nucleotides: 10. From germline, CDR1 is SGHAT and CDR2 FQDESV (reference sequence). The CDR3 has 15 amino acids. This CDR3 reads CASSLDRTGHYEQYF. Written as DNA, the CDR3 is TGTGCCAGCAGCCTAGACCGGACAGGCCACTACGAGCAGTACTTC.

This chain joins TRBV30 and TRBJ1-1; D remains ambiguous. CDR3 length: 13 residues. Germline CDR1 reads GTSNPN; CDR2 reads SVGIG (reference sequence). Trimming cost V 1 base and J 1 base, with 7 bases left between them. The CDR3 nucleotides read TGTGCCTGGAGTGGACTCACGAACACTGAAGCTTTCTTT. It translates to CAWSGLTNTEAFF.

V and J are TRBV11-2 and TRBJ2-5; the D gene is possibly TRBD1 (5 bases). Germline V gene sequence: CDR1 SGHAT, CDR2 FQNNGV. CDR3 length equals 12 residues. V was shortened by 8 bases and J by 5 bases, with 12 bases between the two germline ends. Written as DNA, the CDR3 is TGTGCCAGCGACCGGAAGGGGGAGACCCAGTACTTC. It encodes CASDRKGETQYF.

The CDR3 DNA sequence: TGTGCCATCAGGGGGACAGGGGGCAGCACTGAAGCTTTCTTT. Encoded protein: CAIRGTGGSTEAFF. The genes are TRBV10-3 and TRBJ1-1; 12 bases match TRBD1. The CDR3 totals 14 residues. V shed 6 bases, J shed 4 bases, and the junction held 3 bases outside the gene matches. The germline V gene encodes CDR1 ENHRY and CDR2 SYGVKD.

The chain recombines TRBV19 with TRBJ2-1; 7 bases match TRBD2. Trimming at V came to 3 bases and at J to 9 bases, leaving 8 bases not matched to a gene. Looked up from germline, CDR1 is LNHDA and CDR2 is SQIVND (reference sequence). This CDR3 is built from 14 residues. The CDR3 DNA sequence: TGTGCCAGTAGTATGGGGCGGGAGTCCGGTGAGCAGTTCTTC. As protein: CASSMGRESGEQFF. Combining the CDR3 with reference TRBV19 and TRBJ2-1 gives the whole variable domain DGGITQSPKYLFRKEGQNVTLSCEQNLNHDAMYWYRQDPGQGLRLIYYSQIVNDFQKGDIAEGYSVSREKKESFPLTVTSAQKNPTAFYLCASSMGRESGEQFFGPGTRLTVL.

The chain joins TRBV9 to TRBJ1-5; 9 positions agree with TRBD1. Germline values: CDR1 SGDLS, CDR2 YYNGEE. The CDR3 covers 15 residues. V shed 0 bases and J 5 bases; nucleotides not matched to a gene: 3. The CDR3 DNA follows: TGTGCCAGCAGCGTAGTACAGGGGGCTGATCAGCCCCAGCATTTT. Translating gives CASSVVQGADQPQHF.

The chain recombines TRBV9 with TRBJ2-3, with D maybe TRBD1 (5 bases). Trimming shortened V by 2 bases and J by 3 bases, and 10 bases separated the two germline ends. This CDR3 is 14 amino acids long. Germline V lookup: CDR1 SGDLS, CDR2 YYNGEE. CDR3 nucleotide sequence: TGTGCCAGCAGCGTGATGTCAGGGACAGATACGCAGTATTTT. It specifies CASSVMSGTDTQYF.

This clone has only one observation. The rearrangement joins TRBV19 to TRBJ2-7; 7 bases are a match to TRBD2. Germline CDR1 and CDR2: LNHDA and SQIVND (reference sequence). The length of the CDR3 is 15 residues. The V segment lost 5 bases and the J segment 5 bases; nucleotides outside the gene matches: 12. The CDR3 sequence is CASSLGRGRSNEQYF. As DNA, the CDR3 is TGTGCCAGTAGTTTAGGGCGCGGGAGAAGCAACGAGCAGTACTTC.

The chain carries TRBV19 and TRBJ1-4; maybe TRBD1 (6 bases). Germline CDR1 and CDR2: LNHDA and SQIVND (reference sequence). The V end lost 6 bases, the J end lost 0 bases, and 11 bases lay between the germline ends. The CDR3 totals 15 residues. The CDR3: CASRGGPATNEKLFF. CDR3 nucleotides: TGTGCCAGTAGGGGGGGGCCAGCAACTAATGAAAAACTGTTTTTT.

This clone was seen a single time. The gene calls are TRBV24-1 and TRBJ2-1; D may be TRBD2 (6 bases). Per the germline V gene, CDR1 is KGHDR and CDR2 is SFDVKD. V was cut by 4 bases and J by 0 bases, with 12 bases left in between. This CDR3 has 16 amino acids. The DNA for the CDR3 is TGTGCCACCAGTGACGCCGGGCGGGACTCCTACAATGAGCAGTTCTTC. Residues: CATSDAGRDSYNEQFF.